This paragraph covers one T cell receptor beta chain sequence. The antigen remains undetermined. The sample contains more than one DNA sequence encoding this CDR3. The PCR ran on 60 Vbeta and 13 Jbeta primers. Authors' processing steps: A later analysis tallied 80 million or so unique TCR beta chains, 9.5 million to 14 million of them shared. Data came from immunoSEQ multiplex PCR; TCRdb stores just in-frame clones and leaves some out. The DNA gave D and trimming, while V, J and clone size come from that table. The table records about 140,000 clones, around 72% of them present only once. This sample is drawn from a study of cytomegalovirus exposure and HLA in healthy donors. Points from the study as a whole: By HLA locus, TCR association rates varied in a later analysis, with DRB1 showing the most and HLA-C the fewest.

Germline V gene data show CDR1 as KGHSH and CDR2 as LQKENI. The CDR3 loop spans 16 amino acids. V lost 3 bases and J lost 6; bases outside the gene matches: 12. The source material was PBMCs. The chain links TRBV18 to TRBJ2-7; 9 nucleotides agree with TRBD2. This TCR derives from a middle-aged man in good health and CMV-seronegative. The CDR3 protein is CASSPQRGKAGGEQYF. Here the CDR3 DNA reads TGTGCCAGCTCACCGCAACGGGGGAAAGCGGGGGGCGAGCAGTACTTC.